The 5 T cell receptor beta chains below come from one sample, sequenced in a study of OX40 agonist ivuxolimab in advanced cancers. Profiling relied on immunoSEQ multiplex PCR, and the TCRdb table lists in-frame clones only, not all of them. The sample holds approximately 66,000 clones; about 85% are singletons and the top ten take approximately 0.78%. The specimen was CD4+ or CD8+ T cells sorted from blood, collected in a trial of the OX40 agonist ivuxolimab. The source is an adult with an advanced solid tumor such as melanoma, head and neck, liver or kidney cancer.

CDR3 residues: CASAHNKNTEAFF. CDR3 bases: TGTGCCAGCGCTCATAATAAGAACACTGAAGCTTTCTTT. The chain recombines TRBV7-7 with TRBJ1-1; D gene ambiguous. CDR1 is SSHAT, CDR2 FNYEAQ, per germline (reference sequence). V was shortened by 8 bases and J by 1 base, with 11 bases between the two germline ends. The CDR3 contains 13 residues. Supplemented by reference TRBV7-7 and TRBJ1-1, the full variable domain reads GAGVSQSPRYKVTKRGQDVTLRCDPISSHATLYWYQQALGQGPEFLTYFNYEAQPDKSGLPSDRFSAERPEGSISTLTIQRTEQRDSAMYRCASAHNKNTEAFFGQGTRLTVV.

The V gene is TRBV2, the J gene TRBJ2-3, with no clear D. CDR3 size: 15 residues. Per the germline V gene, CDR1 is SNHLY and CDR2 is FYNNEI. Deletions cut 3 bases from V and 2 bases from J, with 12 bases between. CDR3: CASSDSSSNTDTQYF. Written as DNA, the CDR3 is TGTGCCAGCAGTGACAGCTCTTCCAACACAGATACGCAGTATTTT.

This clone showed up just a few times. DNA of the CDR3: TGCGCCAGCAGGGAAGGTGACGCCCAGAACACCATATATTTT. Amino acid sequence: CASREGDAQNTIYF. The chain links TRBV5-1 to TRBJ1-3; D ambiguous. The V gene lost 5 bases and the J gene lost 7 bases, with 16 bases spanning the gap. Germline loops: CDR1 SGHRS, CDR2 YFSETQ. This CDR3 contains 14 residues.

The chain employs TRBV7-3 and TRBJ2-1; the match to TRBD2 covers 8 bases. This CDR3 is built from 15 residues. V lost 4 bases, J lost 6 bases, and 8 bases stayed unmatched. Germline V gene lookup returns CDR1 SGHTA and CDR2 FQGTGA. CDR3 in amino acids: CASSSSGTSINEQFF. The CDR3, as DNA: TGTGCCAGCAGCTCCTCCGGGACTAGTATCAATGAGCAGTTCTTC.

The chain combines TRBV5-6 with TRBJ1-2, with a possible D match to TRBD1 (5 bases). The germline CDR1 and CDR2 sequences are SGHDT and YYEEEE. Trimming left V 0 bases short and J 6 bases short, with 12 bases between. The CDR3 is 14 residues long. The CDR3 bases are TGTGCCAGCAGCTTGGCGCACGCGGGGGATGGCTACACCTTC. It translates to CASSLAHAGDGYTF.